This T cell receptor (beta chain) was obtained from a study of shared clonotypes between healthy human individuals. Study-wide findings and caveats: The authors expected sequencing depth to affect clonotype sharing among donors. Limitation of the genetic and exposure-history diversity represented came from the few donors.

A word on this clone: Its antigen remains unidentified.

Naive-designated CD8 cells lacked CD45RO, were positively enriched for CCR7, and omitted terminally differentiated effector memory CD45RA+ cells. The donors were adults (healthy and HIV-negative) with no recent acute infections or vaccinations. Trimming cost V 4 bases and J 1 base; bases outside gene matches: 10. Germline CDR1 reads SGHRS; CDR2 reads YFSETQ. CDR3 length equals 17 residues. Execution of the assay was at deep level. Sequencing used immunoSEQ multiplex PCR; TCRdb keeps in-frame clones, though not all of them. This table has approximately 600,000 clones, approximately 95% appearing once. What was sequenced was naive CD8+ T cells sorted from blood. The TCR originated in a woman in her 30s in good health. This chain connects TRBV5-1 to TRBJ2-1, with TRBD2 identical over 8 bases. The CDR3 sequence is CASSIDGLALSYNEQFF. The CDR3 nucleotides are TGCGCCAGCAGCATTGACGGACTAGCATTGTCCTACAATGAGCAGTTCTTC.